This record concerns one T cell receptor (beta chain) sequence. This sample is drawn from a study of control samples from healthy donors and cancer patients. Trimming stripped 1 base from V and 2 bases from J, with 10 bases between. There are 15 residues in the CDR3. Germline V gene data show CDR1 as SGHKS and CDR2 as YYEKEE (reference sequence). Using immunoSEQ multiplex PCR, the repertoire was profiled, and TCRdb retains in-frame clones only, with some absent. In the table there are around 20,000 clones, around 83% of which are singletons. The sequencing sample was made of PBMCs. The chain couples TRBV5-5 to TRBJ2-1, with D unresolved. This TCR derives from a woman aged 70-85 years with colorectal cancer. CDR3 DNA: TGTGCCAGCAGCTTGATGCAGGTTACCTACAATGAGCAGTTCTTC. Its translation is CASSLMQVTYNEQFF.